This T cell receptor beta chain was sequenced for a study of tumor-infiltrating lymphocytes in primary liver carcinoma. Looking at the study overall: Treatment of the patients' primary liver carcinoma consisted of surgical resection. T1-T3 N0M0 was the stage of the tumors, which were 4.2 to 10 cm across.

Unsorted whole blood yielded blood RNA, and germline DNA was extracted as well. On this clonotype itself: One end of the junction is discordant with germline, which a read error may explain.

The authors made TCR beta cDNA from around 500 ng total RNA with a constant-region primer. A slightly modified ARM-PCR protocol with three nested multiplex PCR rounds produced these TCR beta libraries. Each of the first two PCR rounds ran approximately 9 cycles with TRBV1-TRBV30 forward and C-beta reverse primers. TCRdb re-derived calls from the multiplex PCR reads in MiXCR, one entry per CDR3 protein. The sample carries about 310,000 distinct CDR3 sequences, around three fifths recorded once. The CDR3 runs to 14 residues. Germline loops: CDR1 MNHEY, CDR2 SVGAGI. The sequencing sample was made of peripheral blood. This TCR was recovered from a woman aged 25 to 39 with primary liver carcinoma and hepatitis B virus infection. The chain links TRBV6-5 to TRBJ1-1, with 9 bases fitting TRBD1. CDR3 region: CAGRTGQGYTEAIF. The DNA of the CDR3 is TGTGCCGGCAGAACAGGACAGGGGTACACTGAAGCTATCTTT.